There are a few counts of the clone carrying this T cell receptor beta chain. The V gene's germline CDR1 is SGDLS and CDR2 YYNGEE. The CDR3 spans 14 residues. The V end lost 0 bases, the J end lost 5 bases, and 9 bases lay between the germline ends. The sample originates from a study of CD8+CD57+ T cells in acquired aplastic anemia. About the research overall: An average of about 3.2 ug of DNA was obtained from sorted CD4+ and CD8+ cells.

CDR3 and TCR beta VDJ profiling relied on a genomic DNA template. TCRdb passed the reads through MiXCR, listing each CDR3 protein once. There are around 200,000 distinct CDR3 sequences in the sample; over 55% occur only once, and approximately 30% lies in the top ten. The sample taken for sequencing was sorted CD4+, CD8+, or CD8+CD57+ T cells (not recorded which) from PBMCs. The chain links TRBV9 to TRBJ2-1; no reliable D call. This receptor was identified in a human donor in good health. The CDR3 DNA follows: TGTGCCAGCAGCGTAGCTAGGGCCGACAATGAGCAGTTCTTC. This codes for CASSVARADNEQFF.